The 28 T cell receptor beta chains below all came from one sample that was sequenced in a study of somatic mutations in cytotoxic T cells in rheumatoid arthritis. Measured with immunoSEQ multiplex PCR; TCRdb has only the in-frame clones, and not every one. Among under 20,000 clones listed, around 85% were seen once. The sample was CD8+ T cells sorted from blood. These receptors originate from a man aged 35 to 55 in good health.

Only a few counts were recorded for this clone. The rearrangement uses TRBV28 and TRBJ1-5, with D tentatively TRBD1 (6 bases). With 6 bases removed from V and 4 bases from J, the gap between germline ends came to 10 bases. This CDR3 is 13 amino acids long. Germline CDR1 MDHEN, CDR2 SYDVKM. In nucleotides, the CDR3 is TGTGCCAGCAGCCAGGGACAAAATCAGCCCCAGCATTTT. The encoded protein is CASSQGQNQPQHF. The variable domain in full, with the rest retrieved from reference TRBV28 and TRBJ1-5, is DVKVTQSSRYLVKRTGEKVFLECVQDMDHENMFWYRQDPGLGLRLIYFSYDVKMKEKGDIPEGYSVSREKKERFSLILESASTNQTSMYLCASSQGQNQPQHFGDGTRLSIL.

This clone is a singleton in its sample. This chain joins TRBV4-1 and TRBJ2-1; D perhaps matches TRBD2 (7 bases). The CDR3 loop spans 17 amino acids. Germline V gene lookup returns CDR1 MGHRA and CDR2 YSYEKL. Between the trimmed V and J ends, which lost 3 bases and 3 bases, there was a span of 18 bases. CDR3 region: CASSQSGGGSIYNEQFF. The CDR3 coding sequence is TGCGCCAGCAGCCAGAGCGGCGGGGGCTCAATCTACAATGAGCAGTTCTTC.

The CDR3 here is CASSYGQGAFDEQFF. The DNA for the CDR3 is TGCGCCAGCAGCTACGGACAGGGGGCGTTTGATGAGCAGTTCTTC. The chain has TRBV5-1 and TRBJ2-1; 11 bases match TRBD1. The junction had 7 bases not matched to a gene; V was cut back by 3 bases and J by 8 bases. From germline, CDR1 is SGHRS and CDR2 YFSETQ. The CDR3 has 15 amino acids.

This chain joins TRBV4-2 and TRBJ1-1; D possibly corresponds to TRBD1 (6 bases). CDR1 is LGHNA and CDR2 is YNFKEQ in the germline V gene. The CDR3 has 14 residues. The V gene lost 1 base and the J gene lost 5 bases, with 11 bases spanning the gap. The CDR3 loop reads CASSQVAGETEAFF. As DNA, the CDR3 is TGTGCCAGCAGCCAAGTGGCAGGGGAGACTGAAGCTTTCTTT.

V usage is TRBV7-9 and J usage is TRBJ2-7; 10 nucleotides agree with TRBD2. Unmatched junction bases numbered 9, after V lost 5 bases and J lost 5 bases. The CDR3 covers 15 residues. CDR1 is SEHNR and CDR2 is FQNEAQ in the germline V gene (reference sequence). The CDR3 protein is CASSAAGLAVNEQYF. DNA of the CDR3: TGTGCCAGCAGCGCCGCCGGACTAGCGGTCAACGAGCAGTACTTC.

The chain recombines TRBV6-5 with TRBJ2-1; 7 bases match TRBD2. Germline CDR1 and CDR2: MNHEY and SVGAGI. The junction had 4 bases not matched to a gene; V was cut back by 6 bases and J by 2 bases. This CDR3 comprises 14 residues. The CDR3 bases are TGTGCCAGCAGAGGGAGGGCCGCCTACAATGAGCAGTTCTTC. This sequence encodes CASRGRAAYNEQFF.

This clone was detected only once. The CDR3 sequence is CASSLAAVGPYEQYF. The CDR3 DNA follows: TGTGCCAGCAGTTTGGCAGCGGTTGGACCCTACGAGCAGTACTTC. The rearrangement joins TRBV28 to TRBJ2-7; weak D call: TRBD2 (5 bases). V was trimmed by 3 bases and J by 2 bases, leaving 14 bases between them. The CDR3 covers 15 residues. Germline lookup yields CDR1 MDHEN and CDR2 SYDVKM.

CDR3 DNA: TGTGCCAGCAGCTTAGTAGGTGGACAGGGTAACTATGGCTACACCTTC. Its translation: CASSLVGGQGNYGYTF. The chain combines TRBV7-9 with TRBJ1-2, with TRBD1 identical over 8 bases. V shed 1 base and J 1 base; nucleotides not matched to a gene: 5. The CDR3 contains 16 residues. Germline V CDR1 and CDR2: SEHNR, FQNEAQ (reference sequence).

V usage is TRBV27 and J usage is TRBJ2-7, with D uncertain. V lost 8 bases, J lost 1 base, and 6 bases lay in between. Germline CDR1 and CDR2: MNHEY and SMNVEV (reference sequence). This CDR3 is 11 amino acids long. CDR3 residues: CASRSSYEQYF. In DNA, the CDR3 is TGTGCCAGCCGCTCATCCTACGAGCAGTACTTC.

V is TRBV7-9 and J is TRBJ2-5; D gene unclear. Looked up from germline, CDR1 is SEHNR and CDR2 is FQNEAQ (reference sequence). Trimming left V 1 base short and J 3 bases short, with 15 bases between. This CDR3 is built from 16 residues. The CDR3 loop reads CASSLVLDGDKETQYF. In DNA form, the CDR3 reads TGTGCCAGCAGCTTAGTTCTTGACGGAGATAAAGAGACCCAGTACTTC.

The chain links TRBV4-3 to TRBJ2-1, with unresolved D. The germline gives CDR1 LGHNA, CDR2 YSLEER. V lost 2 bases to trimming and J lost 3 bases, with 11 bases between them. This CDR3 has 15 residues. The CDR3 loop is CASSQFEWGYNEQFF. The CDR3 nucleotides read TGCGCCAGCAGCCAATTCGAATGGGGCTACAATGAGCAGTTCTTC.

The genes are TRBV9 and TRBJ1-2; D gene ambiguous. Trimming cost V 6 bases and J 3 bases, with 18 bases left between them. CDR1 is SGDLS, CDR2 YYNGEE, per germline. CDR3 size: 15 residues. The CDR3 DNA sequence: TGTGCCAGCACGGCTCCGGGGAAGTGGGACTATGGCTACACCTTC. Its translation is CASTAPGKWDYGYTF.

The V and J genes are TRBV9 and TRBJ2-1; D perhaps matches TRBD1 (5 bases). Looked up from germline, CDR1 is SGDLS and CDR2 is YYNGEE. The CDR3 runs 13 residues. Trimming took off 0 bases at V and 8 bases at J, with 9 bases between the two ends. CDR3 in amino acids: CASSVAAGYEQFF. The DNA of the CDR3 is TGTGCCAGCAGCGTAGCTGCAGGGTATGAGCAGTTCTTC.

A single count supports this clone. V usage is TRBV28 and J usage is TRBJ2-5; no firm D call. In germline, CDR1 is MDHEN, CDR2 SYDVKM. This CDR3 spans 13 amino acids. V was pared by 3 bases and J by 2 bases, with 7 bases between. CDR3 DNA: TGTGCCAGCAGTTTGGAGCAGCAAGAGACCCAGTACTTC. Amino acid sequence: CASSLEQQETQYF.

V is TRBV27 and J is TRBJ2-1; 8 bases align to TRBD2. The CDR3 runs to 15 residues. V was clipped by 3 bases and J by 10 bases; unmatched bases: 11. Looked up from germline, CDR1 is MNHEY and CDR2 is SMNVEV (reference sequence). CDR3: CASSFAGLGFTEQFF. DNA of the CDR3: TGTGCCAGCAGTTTCGCGGGACTAGGTTTTACCGAGCAGTTCTTC.

The chain joins TRBV4-3 to TRBJ2-3; tentatively, D is TRBD2 (6 bases). CDR1 and CDR2 from the germline V gene are LGHNA and YSLEER. V gave up 8 bases and J gave up 7 bases, with 31 bases separating them. The CDR3 runs 18 residues. The CDR3 here is CASSEGYRLLGDLNTQYF. DNA for the CDR3: TGCGCCAGCTCGGAGGGATATCGCCTTCTGGGAGACTTGAATACGCAGTATTTT.

The chain uses TRBV27 and TRBJ1-3, with no clear D. This CDR3 contains 13 residues. The V gene's germline CDR1 is MNHEY and CDR2 SMNVEV (reference sequence). V lost 5 bases and J 3 bases, leaving 8 bases between the germline ends. CDR3 protein: CASSAAGGNTIYF. CDR3 DNA sequence: TGTGCCAGCAGTGCAGCGGGTGGAAACACCATATATTTT.

This clone appeared once. V is TRBV11-3 and J is TRBJ2-3, with 12 bases aligning to TRBD2. Trimming at V came to 8 bases and at J to 6 bases, leaving 12 bases not matched to a gene. CDR3 length: 16 residues. Germline V gene sequence: CDR1 SGHNT, CDR2 YENEEA. In DNA, the CDR3 is TGTGCCAGCCGCCTCCCTAGCGGGAGGGCCCCCGATACGCAGTATTTT. It encodes CASRLPSGRAPDTQYF.

V gene TRBV6-6 combines with J gene TRBJ1-2, with 9 bases lining up with TRBD1. The CDR3 length is 16 residues. In germline, CDR1 is MNHNY, CDR2 SVGAGI (reference sequence). Unmatched junction bases numbered 12, after V lost 2 bases and J lost 8 bases. CDR3 residues: CASSYLPGQGDGGYTF. In DNA, the CDR3 is TGTGCCAGCAGTTACCTGCCGGGACAGGGAGATGGAGGCTACACCTTC.

The rearrangement uses TRBV4-1 and TRBJ1-1; a weak D match, TRBD1 (6 bases). The V end lost 0 bases, the J end lost 4 bases, and 15 bases lay between the germline ends. The germline V gene has CDR1 MGHRA and CDR2 YSYEKL. The CDR3 totals 16 residues. Here the CDR3 reads CASSQDRGAQVTEAFF. The CDR3 bases are TGCGCCAGCAGCCAAGATCGGGGGGCGCAGGTCACTGAAGCTTTCTTT.

J is TRBJ1-4 and V is TRBV27, with 9 bases matching TRBD1. The CDR3 totals 16 residues. Trimming removed 2 bases from V and 8 bases from J; junction bases left unmatched: 9. The germline V gene encodes CDR1 MNHEY and CDR2 SMNVEV (reference sequence). The CDR3: CASSLGPQGAREKLFF. In DNA, the CDR3 is TGTGCCAGCAGTTTAGGTCCACAGGGGGCAAGGGAAAAACTGTTTTTT.

The chain combines TRBV28 with TRBJ1-5; TRBD1 agrees at 7 bases. This CDR3 is 15 amino acids long. CDR1 and CDR2 (germline): MDHEN, SYDVKM. The junction had 11 bases not matched to a gene; V was cut back by 6 bases and J by 6 bases. CDR3: CASSLRTGEAQPQHF. The CDR3 region has the DNA TGTGCCAGCAGCCTTAGGACAGGAGAGGCTCAGCCCCAGCATTTT.

The chain is built from TRBV2 and TRBJ1-4; 7 nucleotides line up with TRBD1. V shed 6 bases, J shed 6 bases, and the junction held 4 bases outside the gene matches. The CDR3 consists of 13 residues. Per germline, CDR1 SNHLY and CDR2 FYNNEI. The CDR3 DNA reads as TGTGCCAGCAGCGCGGGACAGTATGAAAAACTGTTTTTT. Protein: CASSAGQYEKLFF.

This clone was counted between two and nine times. This rearrangement joins TRBV7-6 to TRBJ2-1; D may be TRBD2 (5 bases). CDR1 and CDR2 (germline): SGHVS, FNYEAQ. This CDR3 contains 14 residues. Trimming took off 5 bases at V and 0 bases at J, with 8 bases between the two ends. The CDR3 sequence: CASSPGSSYNEQFF. The CDR3 bases are TGTGCCAGCAGCCCGGGATCCTCCTACAATGAGCAGTTCTTC.

The chain combines TRBV19 with TRBJ2-1; 7 bases match TRBD2. Germline CDR1 is LNHDA and CDR2 is SQIVND (reference sequence). V lost 1 base and J lost 3; bases outside the gene matches: 6. This CDR3 has 16 amino acids. The CDR3: CASSIGLAAIYNEQFF. The CDR3 DNA is TGTGCCAGTAGTATAGGGCTAGCGGCCATCTACAATGAGCAGTTCTTC.

This clone was detected once. The junction departs from the called germline gene at one end, perhaps through a read error. The chain employs TRBV29-1 and TRBJ2-1, with a weak D call TRBD1 (5 bases). The CDR3 extends over 13 amino acids. Germline CDR1 is SQVTM and CDR2 is ANQGSEA. This chain's CDR3 is CSVEGAEYNEQFF. The DNA for the CDR3 is TGCAGCGTGGAAGGGGCGGAGTACAATGAGCAGTTCTTC.

The chain recombines TRBV7-9 with TRBJ2-6; 7 nucleotides match TRBD1. This CDR3 contains 15 residues. Trimming at V came to 7 bases and at J to 1 base, leaving 4 bases not matched to a gene. Germline assignment: CDR1 SEHNR and CDR2 FQNEAQ (reference sequence). CDR3 residues: CASKGRGSGANVLTF. CDR3 nucleotide sequence: TGTGCCAGCAAGGGCAGGGGGTCTGGGGCCAACGTCCTGACTTTC.

The CDR3 DNA is TGTGCCAGCAGCTATAGCGGGAGGGCCCGCAATGAGCAGTTCTTC. This encodes CASSYSGRARNEQFF. The V and J genes are TRBV7-9 and TRBJ2-1, with 11 bases matching TRBD2. The junction had 5 bases not matched to a gene; V was cut back by 4 bases and J by 6 bases. In germline, CDR1 is SEHNR, CDR2 FQNEAQ (reference sequence). The CDR3 extends over 15 amino acids.